The 21 T cell receptor beta chains below come from one sample, sequenced in a study of blood T cell repertoires in COVID-19 (dated by TCRdb to 2018 to 2020). Library creation used the immunoSEQ multiplex PCR assay. This is the immuneACCESS table as TCRdb keeps it, with only in-frame sequences that have V and J called. A part of the clones is gone; compared with another copy, unresolved V genes explain less than half, and the rest is unexplained. The sample has more than 300,000 clones on record, about 87% of them singletons. Of the sample, more than 9% is held by the ten largest clones. Sequences were obtained from peripheral blood. The receptors originated from a woman between 25 and 40 years old with COVID-19, enrolled during active disease.

The J gene is TRBJ2-3, the V gene TRBV5-1; 9 nucleotides line up with TRBD2. Losses at the gene ends were 0 bases for V and 0 bases for J; bases not matched to a gene: 5. Germline values: CDR1 SGHRS, CDR2 YFSETQ. The CDR3 runs 17 residues. The CDR3 DNA follows: TGCGCCAGCAGCTTGGTTTCTAGCGGGACGAGCACAGATACGCAGTATTTT. This codes for CASSLVSSGTSTDTQYF.

This clone was detected a few times. V and J are TRBV30 and TRBJ2-7; 10 bases are shared with TRBD2. Germline trimming cut 0 bases from V and 7 bases from J; bases unmatched to any gene: 12. This CDR3 comprises 16 residues. Per germline, CDR1 GTSNPN and CDR2 SVGIG (reference sequence). This CDR3 reads CAWSVREAGGPGEQYF. CDR3 in DNA: TGTGCCTGGAGTGTACGTGAAGCGGGAGGGCCGGGGGAGCAGTACTTC.

This sequence joins TRBV27 and TRBJ1-5; D ambiguous. The V end lost 2 bases, the J end lost 8 bases, and 10 bases lay between the germline ends. This CDR3 is built from 13 residues. Germline V lookup: CDR1 MNHEY, CDR2 SMNVEV (reference sequence). This CDR3 reads CASSLNLQEPQHF. In nucleotides, the CDR3 is TGTGCCAGCAGTTTAAATCTGCAGGAGCCCCAGCATTTT.

The V gene is TRBV20-1, the J gene TRBJ2-1, with a possible D match to TRBD2 (6 bases). Germline assignment: CDR1 DFQATT and CDR2 SNEGSKA (reference sequence). V gave up 3 bases and J gave up 3 bases, with 15 bases separating them. The CDR3 spans 15 residues. CDR3 nucleotide sequence: TGCAGTGCTAGTGTCGGGGACTCTGACTACAATGAGCAGTTCTTC. Protein: CSASVGDSDYNEQFF.

The CDR3 DNA reads TGCGCCAGCAGTGGATGGAGGGGCCTCGGCAATCAGCCCCAGCATTTT. It translates to CASSGWRGLGNQPQHF. The V and J genes are TRBV10-2 and TRBJ1-5, with TRBD1 as a possible D gene (5 bases). The CDR3 totals 16 residues. Germline-derived CDR1 and CDR2 are WSHSY and SAAADI. With 4 bases removed from V and 2 bases from J, the gap between germline ends came to 15 bases.

V is TRBV18 and J is TRBJ2-2; TRBD1 matches 11 bases. The V segment lost 6 bases and the J segment 4 bases; nucleotides outside the gene matches: 4. The CDR3 runs to 15 residues. Germline assignment: CDR1 KGHSH and CDR2 LQKENI. The CDR3 region has the DNA TGTGCCAGCTCCGGACAGGGGGCAATCACCGGGGAGCTGTTTTTT. Its translation is CASSGQGAITGELFF.

The chain employs TRBV11-3 and TRBJ2-1, with D unresolved. The CDR3 contains 14 residues. The V end was cut by 4 bases, the J end by 6 bases, with 13 bases between. Germline V gene sequence: CDR1 SGHNT, CDR2 YENEEA. CDR3 DNA sequence: TGTGCCAGCAGCTCCCCTCTTCTTCGCAATGAGCAGTTCTTC. It yields the protein CASSSPLLRNEQFF.

The chain is built from TRBV24-1 and TRBJ2-7, with 10 positions matching TRBD1. V shed 9 bases and J 2 bases; nucleotides not matched to a gene: 6. Germline-derived CDR1 and CDR2 are KGHDR and SFDVKD. The CDR3 has 14 residues. Here the CDR3 reads CATARGQGTYEQYF. The CDR3 DNA reads as TGTGCCACCGCGCGGGGACAGGGGACCTACGAGCAGTACTTC.

The chain carries TRBV6-5 and TRBJ2-1; D is uncertain. Per germline, CDR1 MNHEY and CDR2 SVGAGI. There are 12 residues in the CDR3. Trimming removed 6 bases from V and 4 bases from J, with 7 bases in between. In DNA, the CDR3 is TGTGCCAGCAGGTCCAGTTACAATGAGCAGTTCTTC. Protein product: CASRSSYNEQFF.

J is TRBJ1-1 and V is TRBV6-5; 7 bases are a match to TRBD1. V gave up 7 bases and J gave up 0 bases; unmatched junction bases: 2. The CDR3 runs 13 residues. Germline-derived CDR1 and CDR2 are MNHEY and SVGAGI. CDR3 loop: CASMTGMNTEAFF. CDR3 sequence (DNA): TGTGCCAGCATGACAGGGATGAACACTGAAGCTTTCTTT.

The chain uses TRBV28 and TRBJ2-7; 7 bases align to TRBD1. The germline gives CDR1 MDHEN, CDR2 SYDVKM. The V and J ends lost 7 bases and 2 bases, in that order; junction bases with no gene match: 11. The CDR3 is 15 amino acids. The CDR3 spells CASIDTRTGPYEQYF. Written as DNA, the CDR3 is TGTGCCAGCATTGACACCCGGACAGGTCCCTACGAGCAGTACTTC.

This sequence joins TRBV6-6 and TRBJ2-5, with no clear D. This CDR3 has 15 residues. From germline, CDR1 is MNHNY and CDR2 SVGAGI (reference sequence). V lost 0 bases and J lost 0, with 8 bases in between. The CDR3 DNA reads TGTGCCAGCAGTTACTCCACCCGGTACCAAGAGACCCAGTACTTC. Translation: CASSYSTRYQETQYF.

V usage is TRBV16 and J usage is TRBJ2-3; 7 bases align to TRBD1. V shed 4 bases, J shed 3 bases, and the junction held 4 bases outside the gene matches. Germline lookup yields CDR1 KGHSY and CDR2 FQNENV. CDR3 length: 14 amino acids. The DNA of the CDR3 is TGTGCCAGCAGCCTGGGACAGAGAACAGATACGCAGTATTTT. This sequence encodes CASSLGQRTDTQYF.

The V call is TRBV25-1, the J call TRBJ2-3; 14 bases match TRBD2. The J segment lost 5 bases and the V segment lost 7 bases, leaving 8 bases of the junction unmatched. Germline-derived CDR1 and CDR2 are MGHDK and SYGVNS. This CDR3 contains 16 residues. The CDR3 bases are TGTGCCAGCAAACGGGGACTAGCGGGAGCTCTAGATACGCAGTATTTT. It codes for CASKRGLAGALDTQYF.

This clone occurred a few times. The J gene is TRBJ1-5, the V gene TRBV6-6; D might be TRBD1 (6 bases). CDR3 length: 15 residues. V was shortened by 6 bases and J by 1 base, with 13 bases between the two germline ends. Germline CDR1 reads MNHNY; CDR2 reads SVGAGI (reference sequence). The CDR3 bases are TGTGCCAGCAGATCGGGGGGCGGAAGCAATCAGCCCCAGCATTTT. Its protein is CASRSGGGSNQPQHF.

This clone was counted a few times. CDR3 nucleotide sequence: TGCAGTCTCACTGCATATGGCTACACCTTC. Translated: CSLTAYGYTF. The chain uses TRBV20-1 and TRBJ1-2; D is undetermined. This CDR3 comprises 10 residues. V lost 8 bases to trimming and J lost 5 bases, with 9 bases between them. Germline V gene sequence: CDR1 DFQATT, CDR2 SNEGSKA (reference sequence).

The gene calls are TRBV4-1 and TRBJ2-5; possibly TRBD1 for D (5 bases). The CDR3 length is 13 residues. Between the trimmed V and J ends, which lost 4 bases and 2 bases, there was a span of 8 bases. Germline V gives CDR1 MGHRA, CDR2 YSYEKL. For the CDR3, the DNA is TGCGCCAGCAGCCTCCAGGGACAAGAGACCCAGTACTTC. It specifies CASSLQGQETQYF.

The chain recombines TRBV3-1 (or the pseudogene TRBV3-2) with TRBJ1-1; possibly TRBD1 for D (5 bases). There are 16 residues in the CDR3. CDR1 LGHDT and CDR2 YNNKEL come from the germline V gene (reference sequence). Trimming left V 4 bases short and J 3 bases short, with 18 bases between. The CDR3 protein is CASSLVLAGRYTEAFF. The CDR3 DNA sequence: TGTGCCAGCAGCCTGGTGTTGGCAGGGAGGTACACTGAAGCTTTCTTT.

The chain combines TRBV7-3 with TRBJ2-2, with 9 bases aligning to TRBD2. V lost 2 bases and J lost 7; bases outside the gene matches: 8. This CDR3 region has 16 residues. Germline V CDR1 and CDR2: SGHTA, FQGTGA. In DNA form, the CDR3 reads TGTGCCAGCAGCTTAGGGCTAGCGGGAAGAAGCGGGGAGCTGTTTTTT. This gives the protein CASSLGLAGRSGELFF.

The CDR3 loop reads CASSQPGGAYEQYF. CDR3 nucleotide sequence: TGTGCCAGCAGCCAACCGGGAGGGGCCTACGAGCAGTACTTC. The chain recombines TRBV3-1 (or the pseudogene TRBV3-2) with TRBJ2-7; 8 positions match TRBD2. Losses at the gene ends were 2 bases for V and 2 bases for J; bases not matched to a gene: 2. The germline V gene has CDR1 LGHDT and CDR2 YNNKEL (reference sequence). This CDR3 comprises 14 residues.

This chain links TRBV30 with TRBJ2-7, with a tentative D call TRBD1 (6 bases). The CDR3 sequence is 17 residues long. The V and J ends lost 2 bases and 8 bases respectively, with 28 bases between them. Germline-derived CDR1 and CDR2 are GTSNPN and SVGIG (reference sequence). For the CDR3, the DNA is TGTGCCTGGAGTACAACCACAGGGTGGGGCTCGTATAGGAAGCAGTACTTC. Translating it yields CAWSTTTGWGSYRKQYF.